This T cell receptor (beta chain) was retrieved from a study of shared T cell receptors in the human thymus. This CDR3 contains 17 residues. Assay: immunoSEQ multiplex PCR; the TCRdb copy retains only in-frame clones and omits some. Of over 650,000 clones listed, around 87% are singletons. These data also featured in a second study, about human thymus T cells. As that report states: Thymic samples were excised during corrective heart operations.

The rearrangement joins TRBV21-1 to TRBJ1-5; the table's TRBD1 call for D was not verified on the DNA. TRBV21-1 has pseudogene status. The source is a boy in the first two years of life with a congenital heart defect. The sequenced sample was thymocytes. CDR3 loop: CASWAPEGQGINQPQHF. Here the CDR3 DNA reads TGTGCCAGTTGGGCACCGGAGGGACAGGGGATCAATCAGCCCCAGCATTTT.